What follows are 11 T cell receptor beta chains derived from one specimen sequenced in a study of T cells in Graves' hyperthyroidism and ophthalmopathy. RNA transcripts provided the source from which TCR beta CDR3 regions were amplified. The HTBI primer set drove a first-round RT-PCR of the TCR CDR3. TCRdb analysed the multiplex PCR reads with MiXCR anew, one entry per CDR3 protein. The repertoire consists of some 620,000 distinct CDR3 sequences, with 15% to 20% occurring once and the leading ten covering around 4%. Sequenced input: blood. The receptors here all came from a woman between 25 and 40 years old with Graves' hyperthyroidism.

V and J are TRBV2 and TRBJ2-7; weak D call: TRBD2 (6 bases). CDR1 and CDR2 (germline): SNHLY, FYNNEI. The V gene lost 3 bases and the J gene lost 2 bases, with 20 bases spanning the gap. The CDR3 runs to 17 residues. CDR3 region: CASSETRSPAGAYEQYF. The CDR3 DNA sequence: TGTGCCAGCAGTGAGACGAGGAGTCCAGCGGGCGCCTACGAGCAGTACTTC.

The CDR3 DNA reads TGTGCCAGCAGTCAGGCTAGCGGGAGCACCTACGAGCAGTACTTC. Translated: CASSQASGSTYEQYF. The chain has TRBV6-1 and TRBJ2-7, with 10 bases aligning to TRBD2. V shed 5 bases, J shed 2 bases, and the junction held 6 bases outside the gene matches. The germline CDR1 and CDR2 sequences are MNHNS and SASEGT. There are 15 residues in the CDR3.

This clonotype has at least ten counts. CDR3 coding DNA: TGTGCCAGCAGTACAGGGACTAGCGGGGTTATGGAGCAGTACTTC. Translated, it gives CASSTGTSGVMEQYF. The chain has TRBV28 and TRBJ2-7; TRBD2 matches at 13 bases. J was trimmed by 7 bases and V by 5 bases; bases with no gene match: 8. The CDR3 runs 15 residues. The germline CDR1 and CDR2 sequences are MDHEN and SYDVKM.

The chain links TRBV7-8 to TRBJ2-1; possible D gene TRBD2, 6 bases. Germline CDR1 SGHVS, CDR2 FQNEAQ. V was shortened by 8 bases and J by 8 bases, with 16 bases between the two germline ends. The length of the CDR3 is 13 residues. The DNA of the CDR3 is TGTGCCAGCTGCCTACTAGCAAGAGATGAGCAGTTCTTC. Its translation is CASCLLARDEQFF.

In its sample, this clonotype was seen many times. The chain is built from TRBV28 and TRBJ2-3; TRBD2 agrees at 11 bases. Per the germline V gene, CDR1 is MDHEN and CDR2 is SYDVKM. V was clipped by 0 bases and J by 4 bases; unmatched bases: 3. The CDR3 has 16 amino acids. Written as DNA, the CDR3 is TGTGCCAGCAGTTTATGGTCTAGCGGGAGGTCAGATACGCAGTATTTT. As protein: CASSLWSSGRSDTQYF. Drawing the rest from reference TRBV28 and TRBJ2-3, the complete variable domain is DVKVTQSSRYLVKRTGEKVFLECVQDMDHENMFWYRQDPGLGLRLIYFSYDVKMKEKGDIPEGYSVSREKKERFSLILESASTNQTSMYLCASSLWSSGRSDTQYFGPGTRLTVL.

In DNA form, the CDR3 reads TGTGCCAGTAGGGAGGGAGGAGTAAGTCAGCCCCAGCATTTT. Its translation: CASREGGVSQPQHF. The chain has TRBV19 and TRBJ1-5; no definite D call. The CDR3 is 14 residues long. Germline V CDR1 and CDR2: LNHDA, SQIVND (reference sequence). V was cut by 6 bases and J by 6 bases, with 15 bases left in between.

This clonotype has ten or more counts. The chain recombines TRBV2 with TRBJ2-1; D unclear. V was clipped by 4 bases and J by 10 bases, with 11 bases between them. In germline, CDR1 is SNHLY, CDR2 FYNNEI. The CDR3 runs 12 residues. The CDR3 bases are TGTGCCAGCAGTGTAGTAGGTGGAGAGCAGTTCTTC. Translation gives CASSVVGGEQFF.

The chain is built from TRBV20-1 and TRBJ1-1; D perhaps matches TRBD1 (5 bases). The CDR3 totals 15 residues. V lost 1 base and J lost 6, with 18 bases in between. Germline V lookup: CDR1 DFQATT, CDR2 SNEGSKA (reference sequence). The CDR3 region is CSARVGDLKDAEAFF. In nucleotides, the CDR3 is TGCAGTGCTAGAGTAGGGGACTTAAAGGACGCTGAAGCTTTCTTT.

Comment on this clonotype: A read error is possible here, since a much larger clone lies one base away. The V and J genes are TRBV7-6 and TRBJ1-1, with 9 bases matching TRBD1. The CDR3 has 14 amino acids. CDR1 and CDR2 (germline): SGHVS, FNYEAQ. CDR3: CASSPGQGLTEALF. The CDR3 nucleotides are TGTGCCAGCAGCCCGGGACAGGGTTTGACTGAAGCTCTCTTT.

This clonotype was counted at least ten times. V is TRBV6-1 and J is TRBJ2-1; 8 positions match TRBD2. J gave up 10 bases and V 8 bases, and 7 bases lay outside the gene matches. Germline CDR1 and CDR2: MNHNS and SASEGT. This CDR3 region has 12 residues. CDR3 in amino acids: CASGREAGEQFF. CDR3 sequence (DNA): TGTGCCAGCGGGCGGGAGGCGGGGGAGCAGTTCTTC.

This clonotype has ten or more counts. The V gene is TRBV5-1, the J gene TRBJ1-1, with D maybe TRBD1 (5 bases). This CDR3 spans 15 amino acids. CDR1 and CDR2 (germline): SGHRS, YFSETQ. V lost 5 bases, J lost 1 base, and 15 bases lay in between. The CDR3 DNA reads as TGCGCCAGCAGGCCAGGGAAGGAAGGGAACACTGAAGCTTTCTTT. Translation gives CASRPGKEGNTEAFF. The full variable domain, in which reference TRBV5-1 and TRBJ1-1 provide the parts outside the CDR3, is KAGVTQTPRYLIKTRGQQVTLSCSPISGHRSVSWYQQTPGQGLQFLFEYFSETQRNKGNFPGRFSGRQFSNSRSEMNVSTLELGDSALYLCASRPGKEGNTEAFFGQGTRLTVV.